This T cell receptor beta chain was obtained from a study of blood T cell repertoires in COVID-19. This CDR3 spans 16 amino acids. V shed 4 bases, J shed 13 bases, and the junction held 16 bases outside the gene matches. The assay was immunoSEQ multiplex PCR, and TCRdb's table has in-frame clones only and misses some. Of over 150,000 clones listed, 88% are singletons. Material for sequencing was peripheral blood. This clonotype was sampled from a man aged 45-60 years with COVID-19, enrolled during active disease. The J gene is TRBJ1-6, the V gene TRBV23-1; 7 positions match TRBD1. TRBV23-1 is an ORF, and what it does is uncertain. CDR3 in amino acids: CASSLQTGTLRSPLHF. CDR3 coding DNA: TGCGCCAGCAGTCTCCAGACAGGGACCCTAAGGAGTCCCCTCCACTTT.